The entry below gives a single T cell receptor (beta chain) sequence along with its context. Its antigen remains unknown. The sample comes from a study of PD-L1 blockade in urothelial cancer. Study at large: In the patient group, about 85% of the roughly 29 were males with bladder-origin urothelial cancer. Analyses used blood from 3 weeks (second dose) and 6 weeks after treatment start.

Using immunoSEQ multiplex PCR, the repertoire was profiled, and TCRdb retains in-frame clones only, with some absent. Among 60,000 to 70,000 clones listed, 65% to 90% were seen once. Sample time point: pretreatment peripheral blood. The CDR3 is 14 residues long. Study-wide results and caveats: Greater 3-week expansion of tumor-associated blood clones was recorded for durable-benefit patients.

The chain joins TRBV21-1 to TRBJ2-5; the DNA was not used to check the table's D call, TRBD1. TRBV21-1 is a known pseudogene. The source is a man in his 70s with urothelial cancer. The specimen was PBMCs, collected around atezolizumab (anti-PD-L1) treatment. CDR3 sequence reads: CASPGFKGQETQYF. The CDR3 DNA reads as TGTGCCAGCCCAGGGTTTAAGGGCCAAGAGACCCAGTACTTC.